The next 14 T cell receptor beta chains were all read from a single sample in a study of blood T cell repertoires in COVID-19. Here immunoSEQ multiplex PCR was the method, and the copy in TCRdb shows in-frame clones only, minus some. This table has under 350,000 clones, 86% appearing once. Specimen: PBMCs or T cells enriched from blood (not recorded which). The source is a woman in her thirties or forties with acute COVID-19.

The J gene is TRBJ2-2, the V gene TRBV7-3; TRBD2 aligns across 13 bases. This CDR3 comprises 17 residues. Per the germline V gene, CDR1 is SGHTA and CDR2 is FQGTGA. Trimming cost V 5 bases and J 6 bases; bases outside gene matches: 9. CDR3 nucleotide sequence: TGTGCCAGCAGCACATCTAGGACTAGCGGGGGCCCCGGGGAGCTGTTTTTT. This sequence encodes CASSTSRTSGGPGELFF.

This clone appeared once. CDR3 residues: CASRRGGQEYEQYF. CDR3 DNA: TGCGCCAGCAGAAGGGGGGGACAGGAATACGAGCAGTACTTC. This chain uses TRBV5-1 with TRBJ2-7; perhaps TRBD1 as D (8 bases). This CDR3 is built from 14 residues. Looked up from germline, CDR1 is SGHRS and CDR2 is YFSETQ. V was clipped by 5 bases and J by 4 bases, with 16 bases between them.

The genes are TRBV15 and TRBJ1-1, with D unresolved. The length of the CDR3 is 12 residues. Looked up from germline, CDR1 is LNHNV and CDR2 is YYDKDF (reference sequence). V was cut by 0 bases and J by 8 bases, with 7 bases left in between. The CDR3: CATSRDRSEAFF. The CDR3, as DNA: TGTGCCACCAGCAGAGATCGGTCCGAAGCTTTCTTT.

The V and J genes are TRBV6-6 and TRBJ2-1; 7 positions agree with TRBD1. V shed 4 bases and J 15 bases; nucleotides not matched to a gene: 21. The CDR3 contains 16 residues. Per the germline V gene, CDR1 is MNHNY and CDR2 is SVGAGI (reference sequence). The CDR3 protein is CASSSVSAGGQSAAFF. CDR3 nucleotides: TGTGCCAGCAGTTCGGTTTCGGCAGGGGGACAGAGCGCGGCGTTCTTC.

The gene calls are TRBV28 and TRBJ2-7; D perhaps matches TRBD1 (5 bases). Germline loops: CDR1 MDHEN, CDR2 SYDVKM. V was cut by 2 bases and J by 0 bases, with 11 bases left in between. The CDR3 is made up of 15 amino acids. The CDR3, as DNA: TGTGCCAGCAGTTTAAGGGGCGGCCCCTCCTACGAGCAGTACTTC. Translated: CASSLRGGPSYEQYF.

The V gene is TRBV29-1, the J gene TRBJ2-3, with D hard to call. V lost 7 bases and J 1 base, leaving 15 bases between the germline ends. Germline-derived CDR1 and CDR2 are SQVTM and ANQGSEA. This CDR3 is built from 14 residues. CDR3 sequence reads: CSGARFGRTDTQYF. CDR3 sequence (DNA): TGCAGCGGGGCCAGATTTGGCCGCACAGATACGCAGTATTTT.

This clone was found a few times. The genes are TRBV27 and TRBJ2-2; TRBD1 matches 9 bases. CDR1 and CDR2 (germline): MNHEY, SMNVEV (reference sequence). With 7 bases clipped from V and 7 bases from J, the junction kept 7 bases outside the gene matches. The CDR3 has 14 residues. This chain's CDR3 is CASKKQGAVGELFF. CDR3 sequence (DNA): TGTGCCAGCAAAAAACAGGGGGCTGTCGGGGAGCTGTTTTTT.

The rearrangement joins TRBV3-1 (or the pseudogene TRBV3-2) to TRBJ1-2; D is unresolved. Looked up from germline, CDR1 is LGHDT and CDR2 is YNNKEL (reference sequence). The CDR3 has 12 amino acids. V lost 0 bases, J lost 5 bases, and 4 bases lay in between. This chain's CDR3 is CASSQDAYGYTF. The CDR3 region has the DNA TGTGCCAGCAGCCAAGACGCGTATGGCTACACCTTC.

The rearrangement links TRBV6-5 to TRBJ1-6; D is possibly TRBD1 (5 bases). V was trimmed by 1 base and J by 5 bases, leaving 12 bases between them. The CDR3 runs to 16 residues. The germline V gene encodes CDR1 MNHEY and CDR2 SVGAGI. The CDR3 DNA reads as TGTGCCAGCAGTTACTTTCCCGACAGCGATAATTCACCCCTCCACTTT. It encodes CASSYFPDSDNSPLHF.

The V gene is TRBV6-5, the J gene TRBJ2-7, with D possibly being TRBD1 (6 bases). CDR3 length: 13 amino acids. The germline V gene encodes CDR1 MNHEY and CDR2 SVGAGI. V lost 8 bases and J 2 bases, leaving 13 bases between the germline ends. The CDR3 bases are TGTGCCAGCCGGACAGCTACAACCTACGAGCAGTACTTC. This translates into CASRTATTYEQYF.

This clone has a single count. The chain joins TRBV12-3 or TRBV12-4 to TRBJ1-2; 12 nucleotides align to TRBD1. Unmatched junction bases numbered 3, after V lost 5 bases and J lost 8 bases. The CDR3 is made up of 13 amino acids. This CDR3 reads CASSPGTGGGYTF. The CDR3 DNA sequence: TGTGCCAGCAGTCCCGGGACAGGGGGCGGCTACACCTTC.

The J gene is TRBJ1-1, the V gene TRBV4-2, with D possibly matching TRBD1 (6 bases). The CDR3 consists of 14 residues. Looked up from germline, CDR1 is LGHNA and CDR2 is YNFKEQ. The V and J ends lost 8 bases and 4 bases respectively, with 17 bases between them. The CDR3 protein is CASRGDKQATEAFF. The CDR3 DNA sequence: TGTGCCAGCCGGGGGGACAAACAGGCCACTGAAGCTTTCTTT.

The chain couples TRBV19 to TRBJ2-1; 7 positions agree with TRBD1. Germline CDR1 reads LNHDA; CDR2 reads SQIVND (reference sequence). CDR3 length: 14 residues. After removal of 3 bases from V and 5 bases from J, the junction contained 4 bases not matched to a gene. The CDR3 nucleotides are TGTGCCAGTAGTATGTTAGGGACAGACAATGAGCAGTTCTTC. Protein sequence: CASSMLGTDNEQFF.

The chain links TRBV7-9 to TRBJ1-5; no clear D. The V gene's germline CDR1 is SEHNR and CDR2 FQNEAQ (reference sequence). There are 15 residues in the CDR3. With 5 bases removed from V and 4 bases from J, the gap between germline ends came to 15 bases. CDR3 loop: CASSLSGMGNQPQHF. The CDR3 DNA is TGTGCCAGCAGCCTCAGCGGGATGGGTAATCAGCCCCAGCATTTT. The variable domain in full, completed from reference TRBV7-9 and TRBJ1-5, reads DTGVSQNPRHKITKRGQNVTFRCDPISEHNRLYWYRQTLGQGPEFLTYFQNEAQLEKSRLLSDRFSAERPKGSFSTLEIQRTEQGDSAMYLCASSLSGMGNQPQHFGDGTRLSIL.